The entry below describes one TCR beta chain. Its antigen is as yet unknown. Germline CDR1 is SGHVS and CDR2 is FQNEAQ. The CDR3 loop spans 14 amino acids. With V trimmed by 2 bases and J by 7 bases, 5 bases remained unmatched. Profiling relied on immunoSEQ multiplex PCR, and the TCRdb table lists in-frame clones only, not all of them. This table has around 350,000 clones, less than 75% appearing once. This sample was included in a study of shared clonotypes between healthy human individuals. Study-wide context: In total, the donors were a couple of women and three men aged 18 to 49.

Study outcomes and limitations: It was observed that 5% to 6.5% of naive CD4 clonotypes were shared across several donors. The study found lower generation probabilities in non-shared clonotypes than in those shared by all four donors.

The sequence was obtained from a man in his thirties or forties in good health. V gene TRBV7-8 combines with J gene TRBJ2-1; TRBD2 matches 7 bases. Specimen: memory CD4+ T cells sorted from blood. The subset denotes: CD45RA-negative fraction. The CDR3 is CASSLLAVLNEQFF. The CDR3 DNA follows: TGTGCCAGCAGCTTACTAGCGGTTCTAAATGAGCAGTTCTTC. The whole variable domain, remainder taken from reference TRBV7-8 and TRBJ2-1, is GAGVSQSPRYKVAKRGQDVALRCDPISGHVSLFWYQQALGQGPEFLTYFQNEAQLDKSGLPSDRFFAERPEGSVSTLKIQRTQQEDSAVYLCASSLLAVLNEQFFGPGTRLTVL.